Shown below are 22 T cell receptor beta chains from a single sample sequenced in a study of blood T cell repertoires in COVID-19. Only in-frame clones appear in the TCRdb table, and some are missing; sequencing was by immunoSEQ multiplex PCR. The sample gives 200,000 to 300,000 clones, 70% to 85% of which show up once; around 2.5% is in the top ten. The sequencing input was peripheral blood. Receptor source: a man aged 40-50 years who had recovered from COVID-19.

This clone was found once. The genes are TRBV7-9 and TRBJ1-4, with D hard to call. The CDR3 is made up of 14 amino acids. The V end lost 1 base, the J end lost 11 bases, and 14 bases lay between the germline ends. CDR1 is SEHNR, CDR2 FQNEAQ, per germline (reference sequence). The CDR3 DNA sequence: TGTGCCAGCAGCTTAGAAGGCCCCCGCGGCAAACTGTTTTTT. Protein product: CASSLEGPRGKLFF.

V gene TRBV12-5 combines with J gene TRBJ2-1; 7 bases align to TRBD1. Germline V gene data show CDR1 as LGHNT and CDR2 as FRNRAP. The junction had 12 bases not matched to a gene; V was cut back by 0 bases and J by 4 bases. The CDR3 runs 18 residues. The CDR3 here is CASGLVRTGLVKYNEQFF. CDR3 DNA sequence: TGTGCTAGTGGTTTGGTAAGGACAGGTTTGGTGAAATACAATGAGCAGTTCTTC. The variable domain in full, with the rest retrieved from reference TRBV12-5 and TRBJ2-1, is DARVTQTPRHKVTEMGQEVTMRCQPILGHNTVFWYRQTMMQGLELLAYFRNRAPLDDSGMPKDRFSAEMPDATLATLKIQPSEPRDSAVYFCASGLVRTGLVKYNEQFFGPGTRLTVL.

The rearrangement joins TRBV21-1 to TRBJ1-2. TRBV21-1 is annotated as a pseudogene. This CDR3 comprises 16 residues. CDR3 residues: CASSPGTERGAYGYTF. The CDR3 region has the DNA TGTGCCAGCAGCCCTGGAACGGAACGGGGGGCCTATGGCTACACCTTC.

This chain connects TRBV5-4 to TRBJ2-7; 8 bases are shared with TRBD1. This CDR3 contains 14 residues. V lost 7 bases, J lost 1 base, and 7 bases stayed unmatched. Looked up from germline, CDR1 is SGHNT and CDR2 is YYREEE (reference sequence). The CDR3 DNA reads as TGTGCCAGCCACCGGGACAGGCAGTCCTACGAGCAGTACTTC. As protein: CASHRDRQSYEQYF.

The chain employs TRBV7-2 and TRBJ1-2, with a tentative D call TRBD1 (6 bases). The V end lost 3 bases, the J end lost 1 base, and 15 bases lay between the germline ends. From germline, CDR1 is SGHTA and CDR2 FQGNSA. This CDR3 spans 16 amino acids. CDR3: CASSLNSGHVNYGYTF. The CDR3 DNA sequence: TGTGCCAGCAGCTTGAACTCGGGACACGTTAACTATGGCTACACCTTC.

This sequence joins TRBV9 and TRBJ1-2; perhaps TRBD1 as D (6 bases). The CDR3 has 14 amino acids. Germline assignment: CDR1 SGDLS and CDR2 YYNGEE. V was pared by 1 base and J by 8 bases, with 15 bases between. The CDR3 sequence: CASSVFSGARGYTF. For the CDR3, the DNA is TGTGCCAGCAGCGTATTTTCAGGGGCGCGGGGCTACACCTTC.

The chain has TRBV10-3 and TRBJ2-3; 8 bases align to TRBD2. The CDR3 is 16 amino acids. Per the germline V gene, CDR1 is ENHRY and CDR2 is SYGVKD. The junction had 13 bases not matched to a gene; V was cut back by 10 bases and J by 1 base. The chain's CDR3 is CATLPVSGAGTDTQYF. DNA for the CDR3: TGTGCCACCCTCCCTGTTAGCGGGGCGGGCACAGATACGCAGTATTTT.

The J gene is TRBJ2-3, the V gene TRBV5-1, with D possibly being TRBD1 (6 bases). Germline values: CDR1 SGHRS, CDR2 YFSETQ. The CDR3 is made up of 16 amino acids. V was clipped by 0 bases and J by 8 bases, with 19 bases between them. The CDR3 sequence is CASSLVMGPTRGTQYF. The CDR3 bases are TGCGCCAGCAGCTTGGTGATGGGACCCACCAGGGGTACGCAGTATTTT.

The chain is built from TRBV5-4 and TRBJ2-4; TRBD1 is a possible D gene (6 bases). The germline gives CDR1 SGHNT, CDR2 YYREEE (reference sequence). V dropped 4 bases and J dropped 0 bases, with 20 bases sitting between them. This CDR3 has 18 amino acids. CDR3 nucleotide sequence: TGTGCCAGCAGCCCAACAAACCGACAGGACATAGCCAAAAACATTCAGTACTTC. Protein: CASSPTNRQDIAKNIQYF.

This clone was seen just once. The chain links TRBV9 to TRBJ1-2; D gene ambiguous. Per the germline V gene, CDR1 is SGDLS and CDR2 is YYNGEE. This CDR3 has 14 residues. V was shortened by 0 bases and J by 0 bases, with 6 bases between the two germline ends. CDR3 region: CASSVGPSNYGYTF. The CDR3 nucleotides read TGTGCCAGCAGCGTAGGTCCTTCTAACTATGGCTACACCTTC.

The chain has TRBV4-3 and TRBJ1-1; D remains unclear. Germline V gene sequence: CDR1 LGHNA, CDR2 YSLEER. Deletions cut 1 base from V and 1 base from J, with 19 bases between. CDR3 length: 18 residues. The CDR3 DNA follows: TGCGCCAGCAGCCAAGTCGGCAGTCAAGGGAGTCAGAACACTGAAGCTTTCTTT. It is translated as CASSQVGSQGSQNTEAFF.

The J gene is TRBJ1-2, the V gene TRBV5-5; D remains unclear. The CDR3 length is 13 residues. Germline V CDR1 and CDR2: SGHKS, YYEKEE (reference sequence). Trimming shortened V by 7 bases and J by 3 bases, and 13 bases separated the two germline ends. Here the CDR3 reads CASSRGADYGYTF. CDR3 DNA: TGTGCCAGCTCTCGGGGAGCCGACTATGGCTACACCTTC. The variable domain in full, completed from reference TRBV5-5 and TRBJ1-2, reads DAGVTQSPTHLIKTRGQQVTLRCSPISGHKSVSWYQQVLGQGPQFIFQYYEKEERGRGNFPDRFSARQFPNYSSELNVNALLLGDSALYLCASSRGADYGYTFGSGTRLTVV.

The chain is built from TRBV7-7 and TRBJ2-1; 9 nucleotides line up with TRBD2. This CDR3 contains 15 residues. Trimming at V came to 5 bases and at J to 8 bases, leaving 10 bases not matched to a gene. Per the germline V gene, CDR1 is SSHAT and CDR2 is FNYEAQ (reference sequence). The CDR3 region is CASSLGGRAGYEQFF. In DNA form, the CDR3 reads TGTGCCAGCAGCCTAGGCGGGAGGGCCGGCTATGAGCAGTTCTTC. Using reference TRBV7-7 and TRBJ2-1 for the parts outside the CDR3, the full variable domain is GAGVSQSPRYKVTKRGQDVTLRCDPISSHATLYWYQQALGQGPEFLTYFNYEAQPDKSGLPSDRFSAERPEGSISTLTIQRTEQRDSAMYRCASSLGGRAGYEQFFGPGTRLTVL.

V and J are TRBV7-2 and TRBJ2-1; 8 bases fit TRBD1. Germline CDR1 and CDR2: SGHTA and FQGNSA. V trimming: 0 bases; J trimming: 8 bases; junction bases outside the gene matches: 9. The CDR3 runs to 16 residues. The CDR3 here is CASSLAPTGGRYEQFF. The CDR3 DNA is TGTGCCAGCAGCTTAGCGCCAACAGGGGGAAGATATGAGCAGTTCTTC.

The chain combines TRBV18 with TRBJ1-1, with D unclear. Germline assignment: CDR1 KGHSH and CDR2 LQKENI. This CDR3 spans 16 amino acids. V lost 8 bases and J lost 0, with 19 bases in between. This CDR3 reads CASTFAHQVMNTEAFF. The CDR3 nucleotides are TGTGCCAGCACTTTCGCCCATCAGGTTATGAACACTGAAGCTTTCTTT.

CDR3 in DNA: TGTGCTAGTGGTTTGGGCTGGACAGGGGGCACAGATACGCAGTATTTT. It encodes CASGLGWTGGTDTQYF. The chain carries TRBV12-5 and TRBJ2-3; TRBD1 agrees at 9 bases. CDR1 is LGHNT and CDR2 is FRNRAP in the germline V gene. V gave up 1 base and J gave up 1 base; unmatched junction bases: 3. The CDR3 contains 16 residues.

This clone was found once. The chain carries TRBV19 and TRBJ2-7, with 13 bases that match TRBD2. The CDR3 is made up of 15 amino acids. Germline trimming cut 5 bases from V and 3 bases from J; bases unmatched to any gene: 4. Germline V lookup: CDR1 LNHDA, CDR2 SQIVND (reference sequence). CDR3 sequence (DNA): TGTGCCAGTAGTCCGAGGACTAGCGGGAGCTACGAGCAGTACTTC. It is translated as CASSPRTSGSYEQYF.

J is TRBJ2-1 and V is TRBV30; 10 nucleotides match TRBD1. Germline V gives CDR1 GTSNPN, CDR2 SVGIG (reference sequence). The CDR3 covers 13 residues. The J segment lost 7 bases and the V segment lost 4 bases, leaving 4 bases of the junction unmatched. CDR3 bases: TGTGCCTGGAACAAGGGACAGGGGAATGAGCAGTTCTTC. Its translation: CAWNKGQGNEQFF.

This clone was picked up a small number of times. The V call is TRBV7-9, the J call TRBJ1-1, with 7 positions matching TRBD1. In germline, CDR1 is SEHNR, CDR2 FQNEAQ (reference sequence). Germline trimming cut 5 bases from V and 1 base from J; bases unmatched to any gene: 4. CDR3 length: 14 amino acids. Here the CDR3 DNA reads TGTGCCAGCAGCCATGGGGACAGGAACACTGAAGCTTTCTTT. Residues: CASSHGDRNTEAFF. Complete variable domain (other parts from reference TRBV7-9 and TRBJ1-1): DTGVSQNPRHKITKRGQNVTFRCDPISEHNRLYWYRQTLGQGPEFLTYFQNEAQLEKSRLLSDRFSAERPKGSFSTLEIQRTEQGDSAMYLCASSHGDRNTEAFFGQGTRLTVV.

The J gene is TRBJ1-6, the V gene TRBV6-5; 7 nucleotides align to TRBD1. This CDR3 spans 16 amino acids. CDR1 is MNHEY, CDR2 SVGAGI, per germline. The V segment lost 3 bases and the J segment 4 bases; nucleotides outside the gene matches: 6. CDR3 nucleotide sequence: TGTGCCAGCAGTTATACGCCAGGGGGGTATAATTCACCCCTCCACTTT. The encoded protein is CASSYTPGGYNSPLHF.

The rearrangement uses TRBV21-1 and TRBJ2-7; the table's D call TRBD2 went unverified against the DNA. TRBV21-1 is a documented pseudogene. The CDR3 extends over 14 amino acids. The DNA of the CDR3 is TGTGCCAGCAGCTCCTCTATCGCTACCTACGAGCAGTACTTC. It yields the protein CASSSSIATYEQYF.

The gene calls are TRBV30 and TRBJ1-6; D may be TRBD1 (5 bases). Germline CDR1 is GTSNPN and CDR2 is SVGIG (reference sequence). Trimming pared 4 bases from V and 7 bases from J, leaving 20 bases between. This CDR3 is built from 16 residues. In DNA, the CDR3 is TGTGCCTGGACAAAACTGGCAGGGCGTAAAAATTCACCCCTCCACTTT. Amino acids: CAWTKLAGRKNSPLHF.